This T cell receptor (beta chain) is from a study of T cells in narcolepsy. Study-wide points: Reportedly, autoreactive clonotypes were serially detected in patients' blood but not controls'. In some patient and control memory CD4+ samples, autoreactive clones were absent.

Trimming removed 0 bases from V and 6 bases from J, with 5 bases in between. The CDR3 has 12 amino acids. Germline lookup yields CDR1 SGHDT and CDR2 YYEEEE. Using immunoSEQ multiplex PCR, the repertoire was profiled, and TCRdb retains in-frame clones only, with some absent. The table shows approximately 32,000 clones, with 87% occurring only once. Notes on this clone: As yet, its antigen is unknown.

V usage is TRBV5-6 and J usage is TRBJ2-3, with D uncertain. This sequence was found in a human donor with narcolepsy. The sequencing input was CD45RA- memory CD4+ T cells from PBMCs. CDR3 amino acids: CASSLAGDTQYF. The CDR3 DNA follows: TGTGCCAGCAGCTTGGCCGGGGATACGCAGTATTTT.